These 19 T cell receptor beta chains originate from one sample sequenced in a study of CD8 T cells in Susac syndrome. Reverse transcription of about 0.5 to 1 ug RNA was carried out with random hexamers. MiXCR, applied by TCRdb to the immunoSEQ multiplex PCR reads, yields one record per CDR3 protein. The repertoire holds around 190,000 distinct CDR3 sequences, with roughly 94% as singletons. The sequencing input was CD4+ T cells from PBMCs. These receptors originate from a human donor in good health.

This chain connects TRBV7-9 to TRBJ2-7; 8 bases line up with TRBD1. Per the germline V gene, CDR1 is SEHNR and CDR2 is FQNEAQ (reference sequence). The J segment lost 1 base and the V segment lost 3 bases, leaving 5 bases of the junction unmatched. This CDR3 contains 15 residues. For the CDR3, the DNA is TGTGCCAGCAGCTTCAATACAGGGGGTTCCTACGAGCAGTACTTC. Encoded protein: CASSFNTGGSYEQYF.

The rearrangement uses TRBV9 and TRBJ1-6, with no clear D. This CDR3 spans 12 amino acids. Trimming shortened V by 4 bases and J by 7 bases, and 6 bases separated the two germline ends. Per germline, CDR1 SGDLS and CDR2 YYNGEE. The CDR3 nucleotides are TGTGCCAGCAGCAAACAGAATTCACCCCTCCACTTT. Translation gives CASSKQNSPLHF.

CDR3 nucleotides: TGTGCCAGCAGCTCCCGCGGTTCGAACCGCAATGAGCAGTTCTTC. Translated: CASSSRGSNRNEQFF. The chain has TRBV7-2 and TRBJ2-1; D uncertain. The CDR3 is 15 residues long. V was cut by 4 bases and J by 6 bases, with 16 bases left in between. Germline V gene sequence: CDR1 SGHTA, CDR2 FQGNSA.

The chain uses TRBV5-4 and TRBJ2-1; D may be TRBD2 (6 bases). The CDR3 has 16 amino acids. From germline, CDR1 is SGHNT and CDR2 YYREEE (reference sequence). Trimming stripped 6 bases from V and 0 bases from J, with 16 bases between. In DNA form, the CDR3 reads TGTGCCAGCATCCCCGGGGGAAGTCGCTCCTACAATGAGCAGTTCTTC. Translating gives CASIPGGSRSYNEQFF.

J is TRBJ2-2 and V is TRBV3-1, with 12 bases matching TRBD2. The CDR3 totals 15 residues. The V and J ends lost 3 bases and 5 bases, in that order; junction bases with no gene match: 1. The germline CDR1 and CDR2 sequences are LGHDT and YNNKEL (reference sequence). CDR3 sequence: CASSHTSGGTGELFF. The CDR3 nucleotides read TGTGCCAGCAGCCATACTAGCGGGGGGACCGGGGAGCTGTTTTTT.

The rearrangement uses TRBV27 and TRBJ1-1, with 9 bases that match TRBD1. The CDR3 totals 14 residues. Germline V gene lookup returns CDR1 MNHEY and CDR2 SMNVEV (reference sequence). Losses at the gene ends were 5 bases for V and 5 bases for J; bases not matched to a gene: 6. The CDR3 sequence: CASSRQGEGTEAFF. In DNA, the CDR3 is TGTGCCAGCAGTCGACAGGGGGAAGGGACTGAAGCTTTCTTT.

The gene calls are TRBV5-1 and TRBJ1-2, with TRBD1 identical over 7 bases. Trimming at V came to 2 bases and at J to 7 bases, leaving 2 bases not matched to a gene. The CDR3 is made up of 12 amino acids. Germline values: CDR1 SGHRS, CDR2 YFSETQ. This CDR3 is CASSLGGAGYTF. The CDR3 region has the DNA TGCGCCAGCAGCTTAGGGGGCGCTGGCTACACCTTC.

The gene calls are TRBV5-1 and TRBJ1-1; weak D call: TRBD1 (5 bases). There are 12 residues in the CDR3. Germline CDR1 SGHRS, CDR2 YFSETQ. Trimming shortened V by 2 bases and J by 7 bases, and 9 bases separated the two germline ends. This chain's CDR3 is CASSFDSFEAFF. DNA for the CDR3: TGCGCCAGCAGCTTCGACAGTTTTGAAGCTTTCTTT.

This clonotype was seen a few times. The CDR3 spells CATSVGGNQPQHF. The CDR3 nucleotides are TGTGCCACCTCGGTAGGGGGCAATCAGCCCCAGCATTTT. This chain links TRBV10-3 with TRBJ1-5; D may be TRBD1 (5 bases). Germline assignment: CDR1 ENHRY and CDR2 SYGVKD. Trimming left V 10 bases short and J 2 bases short, with 12 bases between. This CDR3 comprises 13 residues.

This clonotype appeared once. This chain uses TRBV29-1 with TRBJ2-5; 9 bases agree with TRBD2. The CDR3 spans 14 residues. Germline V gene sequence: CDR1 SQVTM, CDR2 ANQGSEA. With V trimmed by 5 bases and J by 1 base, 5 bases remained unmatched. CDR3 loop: CSVHSSGTQETQYF. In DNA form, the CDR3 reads TGCAGCGTTCACTCTAGCGGGACCCAAGAGACCCAGTACTTC.

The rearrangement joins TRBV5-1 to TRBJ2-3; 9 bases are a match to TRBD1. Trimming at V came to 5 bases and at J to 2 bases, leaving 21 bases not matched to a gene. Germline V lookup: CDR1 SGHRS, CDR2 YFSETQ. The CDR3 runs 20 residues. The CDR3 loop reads CASRTLDHRRTGDATDTQYF. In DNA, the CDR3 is TGCGCCAGCAGGACCCTTGACCACCGGAGGACAGGGGACGCCACAGATACGCAGTATTTT.

The CDR3 reads CASSVGASGEQFF. CDR3 in DNA: TGTGCCAGCAGCGTAGGGGCTAGTGGTGAGCAGTTCTTC. The chain uses TRBV9 and TRBJ2-1, with D unresolved. V was trimmed by 0 bases and J by 9 bases, leaving 10 bases between them. In germline, CDR1 is SGDLS, CDR2 YYNGEE. The CDR3 runs to 13 residues.

CDR3: CSAKVWADTQYF. Written as DNA, the CDR3 is TGCAGTGCTAAGGTTTGGGCAGATACGCAGTATTTT. The rearrangement joins TRBV20-1 to TRBJ2-3; the D is unclear. In germline, CDR1 is DFQATT, CDR2 SNEGSKA (reference sequence). Trimming took off 4 bases at V and 4 bases at J, with 9 bases between the two ends. This CDR3 has 12 residues.

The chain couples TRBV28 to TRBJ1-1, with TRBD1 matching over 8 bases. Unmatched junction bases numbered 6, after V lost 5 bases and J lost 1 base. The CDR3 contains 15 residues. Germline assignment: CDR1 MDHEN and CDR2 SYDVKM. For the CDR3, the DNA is TGTGCCAGCAGTGGGCAGGGGGCCGGGAACACTGAAGCTTTCTTT. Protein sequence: CASSGQGAGNTEAFF.

This CDR3 reads CASRSDSVAAGYTF. Here the CDR3 DNA reads TGTGCCAGCAGGTCCGACAGCGTGGCGGCTGGCTACACCTTC. The V and J genes are TRBV12-3 or TRBV12-4 and TRBJ1-2, with D possibly matching TRBD1 (5 bases). Trimming stripped 6 bases from V and 7 bases from J, with 18 bases between. The CDR3 length is 14 residues.

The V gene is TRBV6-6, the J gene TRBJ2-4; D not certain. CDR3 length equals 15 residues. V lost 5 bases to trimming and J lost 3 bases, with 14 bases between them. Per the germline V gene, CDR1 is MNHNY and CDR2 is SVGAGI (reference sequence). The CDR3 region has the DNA TGTGCCAGCAGTCTCCTGGACGGCTACAAAAACATTCAGTACTTC. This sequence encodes CASSLLDGYKNIQYF.

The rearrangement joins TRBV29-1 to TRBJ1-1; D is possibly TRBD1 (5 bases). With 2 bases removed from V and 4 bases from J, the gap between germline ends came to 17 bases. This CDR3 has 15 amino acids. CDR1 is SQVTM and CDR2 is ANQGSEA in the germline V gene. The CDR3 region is CSVENRVTGGTEAFF. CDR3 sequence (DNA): TGCAGCGTTGAAAATCGTGTCACTGGGGGCACTGAAGCTTTCTTT.

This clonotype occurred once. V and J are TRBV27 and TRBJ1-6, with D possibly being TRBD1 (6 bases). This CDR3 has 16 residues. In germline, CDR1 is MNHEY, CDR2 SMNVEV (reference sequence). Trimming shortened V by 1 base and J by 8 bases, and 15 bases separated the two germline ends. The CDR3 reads CASSLWGGALDSPLHF. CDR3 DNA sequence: TGTGCCAGCAGTTTATGGGGGGGCGCGTTGGATTCACCCCTCCACTTT.

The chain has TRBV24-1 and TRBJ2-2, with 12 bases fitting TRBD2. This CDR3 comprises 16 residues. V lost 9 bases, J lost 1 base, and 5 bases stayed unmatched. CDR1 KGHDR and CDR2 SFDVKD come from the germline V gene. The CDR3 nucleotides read TGTGCCACCGCTACGACTAGCGGGAGGAACACCGGGGAGCTGTTTTTT. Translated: CATATTSGRNTGELFF.